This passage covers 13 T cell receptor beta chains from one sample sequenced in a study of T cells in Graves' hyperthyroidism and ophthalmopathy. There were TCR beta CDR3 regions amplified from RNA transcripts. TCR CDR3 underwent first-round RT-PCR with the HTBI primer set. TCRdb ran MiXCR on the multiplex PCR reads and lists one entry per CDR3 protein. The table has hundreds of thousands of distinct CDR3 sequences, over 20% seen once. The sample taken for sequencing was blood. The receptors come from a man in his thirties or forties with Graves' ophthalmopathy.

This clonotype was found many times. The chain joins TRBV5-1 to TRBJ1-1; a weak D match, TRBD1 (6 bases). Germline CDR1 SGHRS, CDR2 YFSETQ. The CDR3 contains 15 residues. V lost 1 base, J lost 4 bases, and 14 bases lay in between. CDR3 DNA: TGCGCCAGCAGCTTGAACCCAGGGGTGACCACTGAAGCTTTCTTT. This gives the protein CASSLNPGVTTEAFF.

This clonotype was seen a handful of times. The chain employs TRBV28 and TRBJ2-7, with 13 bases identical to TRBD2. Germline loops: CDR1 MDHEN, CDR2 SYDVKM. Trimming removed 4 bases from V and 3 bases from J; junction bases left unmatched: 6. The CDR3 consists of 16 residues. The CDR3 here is CASSSGLAGDDYEQYF. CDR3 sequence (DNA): TGTGCCAGCAGTTCAGGACTAGCGGGAGACGACTACGAGCAGTACTTC.

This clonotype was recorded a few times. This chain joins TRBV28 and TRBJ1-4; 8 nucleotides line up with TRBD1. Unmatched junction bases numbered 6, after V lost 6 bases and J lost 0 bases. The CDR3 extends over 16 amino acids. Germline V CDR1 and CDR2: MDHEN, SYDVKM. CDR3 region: CASSKTGGATNEKLFF. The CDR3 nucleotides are TGTGCCAGCAGCAAAACAGGGGGTGCAACTAATGAAAAACTGTTTTTT.

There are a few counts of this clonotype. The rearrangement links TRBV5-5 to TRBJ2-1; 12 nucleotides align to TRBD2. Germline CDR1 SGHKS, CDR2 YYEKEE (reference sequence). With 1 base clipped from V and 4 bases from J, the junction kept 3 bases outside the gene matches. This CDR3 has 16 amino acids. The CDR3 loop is CASSLSLAGGYNEQFF. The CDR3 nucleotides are TGTGCCAGCAGCTTGTCCCTAGCGGGAGGGTACAATGAGCAGTTCTTC. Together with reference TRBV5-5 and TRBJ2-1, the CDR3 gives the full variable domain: DAGVTQSPTHLIKTRGQQVTLRCSPISGHKSVSWYQQVLGQGPQFIFQYYEKEERGRGNFPDRFSARQFPNYSSELNVNALLLGDSALYLCASSLSLAGGYNEQFFGPGTRLTVL.

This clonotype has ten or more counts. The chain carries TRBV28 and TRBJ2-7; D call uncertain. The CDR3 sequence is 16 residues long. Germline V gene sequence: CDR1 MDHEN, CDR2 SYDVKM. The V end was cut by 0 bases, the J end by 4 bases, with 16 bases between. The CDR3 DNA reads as TGTGCCAGCAGTTTATGGGCAACGGGTACTCGGTACGAGCAGTACTTC. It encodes CASSLWATGTRYEQYF.

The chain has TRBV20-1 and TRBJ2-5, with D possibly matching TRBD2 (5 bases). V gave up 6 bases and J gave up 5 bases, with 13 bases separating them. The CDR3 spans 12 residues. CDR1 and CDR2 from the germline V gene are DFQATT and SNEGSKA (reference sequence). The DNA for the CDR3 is TGCAGTGCCTCGCTAGCTAGGGAGACCCAGTACTTC. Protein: CSASLARETQYF.

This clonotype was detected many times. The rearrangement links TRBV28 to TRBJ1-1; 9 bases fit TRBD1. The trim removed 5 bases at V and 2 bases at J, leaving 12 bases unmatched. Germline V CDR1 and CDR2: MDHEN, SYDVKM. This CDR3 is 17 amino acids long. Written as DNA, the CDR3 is TGTGCCAGCAGTCCTGAGGGACAGGGTAGGGGAAACACTGAAGCTTTCTTT. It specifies CASSPEGQGRGNTEAFF.

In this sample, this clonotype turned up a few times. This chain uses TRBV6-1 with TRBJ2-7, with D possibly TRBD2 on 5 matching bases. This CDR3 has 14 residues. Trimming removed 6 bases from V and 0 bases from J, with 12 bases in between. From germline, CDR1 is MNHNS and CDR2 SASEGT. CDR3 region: CASSKLESSYEQYF. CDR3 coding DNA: TGTGCCAGCAGCAAACTAGAGAGCTCCTACGAGCAGTACTTC.

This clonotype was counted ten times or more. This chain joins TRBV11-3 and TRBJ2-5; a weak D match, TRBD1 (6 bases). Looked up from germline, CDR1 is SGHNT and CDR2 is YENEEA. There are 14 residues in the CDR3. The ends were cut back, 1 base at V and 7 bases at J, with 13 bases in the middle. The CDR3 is CASSLGGGVRTQYF. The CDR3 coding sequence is TGTGCCAGCAGCTTAGGTGGGGGCGTCAGGACCCAGTACTTC.

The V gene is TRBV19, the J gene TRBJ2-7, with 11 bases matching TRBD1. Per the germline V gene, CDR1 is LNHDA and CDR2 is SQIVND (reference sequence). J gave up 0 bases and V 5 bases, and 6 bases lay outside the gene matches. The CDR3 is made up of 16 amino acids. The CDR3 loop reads CASSLGTGGSSYEQYF. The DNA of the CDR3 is TGTGCCAGTAGTTTGGGGACAGGGGGGAGCTCCTACGAGCAGTACTTC.

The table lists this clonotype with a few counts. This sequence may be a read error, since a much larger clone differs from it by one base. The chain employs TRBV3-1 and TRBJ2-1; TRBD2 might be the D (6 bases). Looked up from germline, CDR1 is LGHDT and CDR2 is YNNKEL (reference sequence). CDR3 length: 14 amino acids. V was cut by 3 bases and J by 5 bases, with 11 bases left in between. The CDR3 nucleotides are TGTGCCAGCAGCCATCTTAGCGGCAACAATGAGCAGTTCTTC. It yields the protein CASSHLSGNNEQFF.

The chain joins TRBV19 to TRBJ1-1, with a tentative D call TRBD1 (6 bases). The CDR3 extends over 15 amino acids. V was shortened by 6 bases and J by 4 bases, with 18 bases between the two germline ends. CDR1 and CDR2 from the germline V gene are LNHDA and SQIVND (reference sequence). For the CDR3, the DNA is TGTGCCAGTAGATCTAATTGGGGGCAGTTCACTGAAGCTTTCTTT. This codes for CASRSNWGQFTEAFF.

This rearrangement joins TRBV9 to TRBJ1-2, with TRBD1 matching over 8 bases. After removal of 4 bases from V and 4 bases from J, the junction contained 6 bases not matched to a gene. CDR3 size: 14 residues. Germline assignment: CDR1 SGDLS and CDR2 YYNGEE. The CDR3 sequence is CASSTRTGPYGYTF. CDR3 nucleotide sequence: TGTGCCAGCAGCACCAGGACAGGGCCCTATGGCTACACCTTC.